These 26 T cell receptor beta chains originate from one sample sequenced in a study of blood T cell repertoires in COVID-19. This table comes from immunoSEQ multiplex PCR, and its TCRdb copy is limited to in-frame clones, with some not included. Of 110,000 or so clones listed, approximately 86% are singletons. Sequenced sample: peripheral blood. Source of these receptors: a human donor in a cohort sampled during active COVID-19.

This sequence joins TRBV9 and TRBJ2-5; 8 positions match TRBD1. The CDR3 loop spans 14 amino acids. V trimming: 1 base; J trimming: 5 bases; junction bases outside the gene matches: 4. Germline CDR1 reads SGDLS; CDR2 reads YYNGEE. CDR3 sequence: CASSVQGAGETQYF. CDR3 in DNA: TGTGCCAGCAGCGTACAGGGGGCCGGGGAGACCCAGTACTTC.

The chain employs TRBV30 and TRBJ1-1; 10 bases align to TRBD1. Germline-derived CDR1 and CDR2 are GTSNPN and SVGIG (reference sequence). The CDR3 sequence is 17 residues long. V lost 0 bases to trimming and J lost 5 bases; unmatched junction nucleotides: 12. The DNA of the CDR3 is TGTGCCTGGAGTGTACTTGCGACAGGGGGCGTATGGACTGAAGCTTTCTTT. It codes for CAWSVLATGGVWTEAFF.

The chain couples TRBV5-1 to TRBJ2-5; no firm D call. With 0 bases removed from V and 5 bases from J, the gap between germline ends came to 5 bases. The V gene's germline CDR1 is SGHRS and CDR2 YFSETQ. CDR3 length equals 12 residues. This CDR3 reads CASSLDGETQYF. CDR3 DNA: TGCGCCAGCAGCTTGGACGGGGAGACCCAGTACTTC.

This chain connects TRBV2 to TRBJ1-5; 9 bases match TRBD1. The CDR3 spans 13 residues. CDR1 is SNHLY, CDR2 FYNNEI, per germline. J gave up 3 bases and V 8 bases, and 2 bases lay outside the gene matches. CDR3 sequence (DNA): TGTGCCAGCCGGACAGGGGCCAATCAGCCCCAGCATTTT. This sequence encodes CASRTGANQPQHF.

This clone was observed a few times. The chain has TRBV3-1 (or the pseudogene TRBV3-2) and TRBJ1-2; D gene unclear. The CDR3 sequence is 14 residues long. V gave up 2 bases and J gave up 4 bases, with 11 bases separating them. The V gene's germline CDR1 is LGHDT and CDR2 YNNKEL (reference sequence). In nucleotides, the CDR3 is TGTGCCAGCAGCCAACGCAGAGCGTCCTATGGCTACACCTTC. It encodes CASSQRRASYGYTF.

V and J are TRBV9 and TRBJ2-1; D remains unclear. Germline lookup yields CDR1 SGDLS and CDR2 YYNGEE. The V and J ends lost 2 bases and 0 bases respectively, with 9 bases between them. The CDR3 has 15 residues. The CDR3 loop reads CASSVSVSSYNEQFF. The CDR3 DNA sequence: TGTGCCAGCAGCGTTTCTGTTAGCTCCTACAATGAGCAGTTCTTC.

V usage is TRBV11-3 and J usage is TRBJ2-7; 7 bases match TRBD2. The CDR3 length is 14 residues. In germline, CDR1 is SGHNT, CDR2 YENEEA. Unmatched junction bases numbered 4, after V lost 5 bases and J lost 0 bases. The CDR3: CASSLGGGSYEQYF. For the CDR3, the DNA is TGTGCCAGCAGCCTGGGCGGGGGCTCCTACGAGCAGTACTTC.

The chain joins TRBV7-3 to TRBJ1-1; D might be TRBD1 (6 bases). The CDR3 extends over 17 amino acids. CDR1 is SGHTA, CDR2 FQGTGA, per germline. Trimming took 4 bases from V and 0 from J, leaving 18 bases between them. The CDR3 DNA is TGTGCCAGCAGCTCGCAGGGGCTTCGACCACTGAACACTGAAGCTTTCTTT. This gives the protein CASSSQGLRPLNTEAFF.

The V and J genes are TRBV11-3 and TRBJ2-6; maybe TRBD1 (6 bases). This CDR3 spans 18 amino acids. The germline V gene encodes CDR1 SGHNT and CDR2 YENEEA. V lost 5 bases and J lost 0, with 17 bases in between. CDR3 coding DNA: TGTGCCAGCAGCGCCTTAGGCAGGGGTACCTCTGGGGCCAACGTCCTGACTTTC. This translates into CASSALGRGTSGANVLTF. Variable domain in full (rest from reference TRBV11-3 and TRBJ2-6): EAGVVQSPRYKIIEKKQPVAFWCNPISGHNTLYWYLQNLGQGPELLIRYENEEAVDDSQLPKDRFSAERLKGVDSTLKIQPAELGDSAVYLCASSALGRGTSGANVLTFGAGSRLTVL.

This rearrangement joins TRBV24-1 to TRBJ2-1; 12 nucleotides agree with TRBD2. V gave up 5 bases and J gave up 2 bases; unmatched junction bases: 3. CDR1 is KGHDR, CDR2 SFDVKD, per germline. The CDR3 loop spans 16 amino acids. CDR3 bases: TGTGCCACCAGTGGGGCTAGCGGGAGGGCCTACAATGAGCAGTTCTTC. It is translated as CATSGASGRAYNEQFF.

In nucleotides, the CDR3 is TGTGCCAGCAGTGAAACTAGCCGTGGCACAGATACGCAGTATTTT. Translation: CASSETSRGTDTQYF. The chain has TRBV2 and TRBJ2-3; a possible D gene is TRBD2 (6 bases). This CDR3 has 15 residues. Trimming took 2 bases from V and 1 from J, leaving 10 bases between them. Germline V gives CDR1 SNHLY, CDR2 FYNNEI.

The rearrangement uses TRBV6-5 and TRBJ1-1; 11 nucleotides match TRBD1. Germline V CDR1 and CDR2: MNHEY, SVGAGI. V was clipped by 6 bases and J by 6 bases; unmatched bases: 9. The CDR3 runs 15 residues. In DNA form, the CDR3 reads TGTGCCAGCAGGGTCCCGGGACAGGGGGGTGCTGAAGCTTTCTTT. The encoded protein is CASRVPGQGGAEAFF.

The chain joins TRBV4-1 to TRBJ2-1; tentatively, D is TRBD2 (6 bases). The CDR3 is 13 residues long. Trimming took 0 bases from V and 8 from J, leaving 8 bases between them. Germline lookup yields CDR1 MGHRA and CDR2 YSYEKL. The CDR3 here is CASSQDSGDEQFF. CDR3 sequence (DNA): TGCGCCAGCAGCCAAGATTCGGGGGATGAGCAGTTCTTC.

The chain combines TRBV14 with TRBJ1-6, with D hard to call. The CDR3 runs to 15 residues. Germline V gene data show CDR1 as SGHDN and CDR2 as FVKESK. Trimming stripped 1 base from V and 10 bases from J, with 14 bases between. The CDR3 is CASSQVIPGWSPLHF. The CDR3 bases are TGTGCCAGCAGCCAAGTTATCCCCGGGTGGTCACCCCTCCACTTT.

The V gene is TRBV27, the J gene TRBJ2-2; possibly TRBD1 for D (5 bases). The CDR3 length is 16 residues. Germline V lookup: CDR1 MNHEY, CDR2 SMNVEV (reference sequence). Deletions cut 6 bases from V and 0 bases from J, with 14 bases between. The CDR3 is CASSPVAGSNTGELFF. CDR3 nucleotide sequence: TGTGCCAGCAGCCCCGTGGCAGGGTCGAACACCGGGGAGCTGTTTTTT.

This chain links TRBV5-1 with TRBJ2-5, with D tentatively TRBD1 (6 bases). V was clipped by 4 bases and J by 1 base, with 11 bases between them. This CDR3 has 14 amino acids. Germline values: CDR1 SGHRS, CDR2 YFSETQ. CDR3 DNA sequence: TGCGCCAGCAGCCCGGACAGCACCCAAGAGACCCAGTACTTC. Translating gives CASSPDSTQETQYF.

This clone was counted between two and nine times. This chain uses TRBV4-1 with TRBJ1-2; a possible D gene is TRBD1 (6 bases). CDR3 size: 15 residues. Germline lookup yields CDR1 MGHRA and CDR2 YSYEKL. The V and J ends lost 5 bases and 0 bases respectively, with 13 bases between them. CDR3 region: CASSIPGQPNYGYTF. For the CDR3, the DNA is TGCGCCAGCAGCATTCCGGGACAACCTAACTATGGCTACACCTTC.

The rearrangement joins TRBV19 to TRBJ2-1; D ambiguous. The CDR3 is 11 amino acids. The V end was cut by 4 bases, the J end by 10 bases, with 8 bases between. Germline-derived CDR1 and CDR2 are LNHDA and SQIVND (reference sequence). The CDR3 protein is CASSRAVEQFF. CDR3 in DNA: TGTGCCAGTAGTAGGGCTGTCGAGCAGTTCTTC.

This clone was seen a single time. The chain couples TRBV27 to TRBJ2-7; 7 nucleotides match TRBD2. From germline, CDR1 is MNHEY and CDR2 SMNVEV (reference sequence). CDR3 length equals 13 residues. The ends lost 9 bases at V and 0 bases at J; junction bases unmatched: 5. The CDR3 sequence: CASASGVSYEQYF. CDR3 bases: TGTGCCAGTGCGAGCGGGGTCTCCTACGAGCAGTACTTC.

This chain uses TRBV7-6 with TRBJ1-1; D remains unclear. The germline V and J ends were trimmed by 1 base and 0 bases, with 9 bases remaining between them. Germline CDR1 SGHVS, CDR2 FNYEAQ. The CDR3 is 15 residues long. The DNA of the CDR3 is TGTGCCAGCAGCTTAGGGCCGCAGATGAACACTGAAGCTTTCTTT. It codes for CASSLGPQMNTEAFF.

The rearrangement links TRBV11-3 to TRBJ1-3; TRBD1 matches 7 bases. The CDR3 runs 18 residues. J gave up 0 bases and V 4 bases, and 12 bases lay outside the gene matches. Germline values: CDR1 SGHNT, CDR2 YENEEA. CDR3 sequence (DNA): TGTGCCAGCAGCTCCCTCACAGGGGTCTCTTTCTCTGGAAACACCATATATTTT. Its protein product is CASSSLTGVSFSGNTIYF.

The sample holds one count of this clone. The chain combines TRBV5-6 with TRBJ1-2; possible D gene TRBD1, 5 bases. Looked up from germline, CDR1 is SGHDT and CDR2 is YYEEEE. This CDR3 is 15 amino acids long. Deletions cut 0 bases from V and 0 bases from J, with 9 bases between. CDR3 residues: CASSLEGMANYGYTF. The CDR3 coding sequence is TGTGCCAGCAGCTTGGAGGGGATGGCTAACTATGGCTACACCTTC.

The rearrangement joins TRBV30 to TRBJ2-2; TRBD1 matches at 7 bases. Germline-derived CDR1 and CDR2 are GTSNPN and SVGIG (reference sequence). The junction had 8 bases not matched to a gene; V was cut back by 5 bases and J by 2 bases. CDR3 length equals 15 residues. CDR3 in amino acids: CAWGQGQFNTGELFF. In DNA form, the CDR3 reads TGTGCCTGGGGGCAGGGACAGTTTAACACCGGGGAGCTGTTTTTT.

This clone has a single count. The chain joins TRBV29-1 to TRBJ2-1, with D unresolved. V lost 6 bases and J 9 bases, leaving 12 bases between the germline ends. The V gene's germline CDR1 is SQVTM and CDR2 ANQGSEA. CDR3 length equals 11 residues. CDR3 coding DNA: TGCAGCGTGGCCTTAGCCACTGAGCAGTTCTTC. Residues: CSVALATEQFF.

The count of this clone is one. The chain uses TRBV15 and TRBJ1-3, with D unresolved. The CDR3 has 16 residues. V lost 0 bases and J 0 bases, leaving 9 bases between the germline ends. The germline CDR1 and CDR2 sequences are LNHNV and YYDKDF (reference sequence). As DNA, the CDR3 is TGTGCCACCAGCAGAGATCGACACTCCTCTGGAAACACCATATATTTT. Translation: CATSRDRHSSGNTIYF.

The CDR3 bases are TGTGCCAGCAGCTCCACAGGGCTTGTTGGTGAAAAACTGTTTTTT. This codes for CASSSTGLVGEKLFF. The chain combines TRBV7-6 with TRBJ1-4; D perhaps matches TRBD1 (6 bases). V shed 4 bases and J shed 7 bases, with 16 bases lying between them. The germline CDR1 and CDR2 sequences are SGHVS and FNYEAQ. The CDR3 runs 15 residues.